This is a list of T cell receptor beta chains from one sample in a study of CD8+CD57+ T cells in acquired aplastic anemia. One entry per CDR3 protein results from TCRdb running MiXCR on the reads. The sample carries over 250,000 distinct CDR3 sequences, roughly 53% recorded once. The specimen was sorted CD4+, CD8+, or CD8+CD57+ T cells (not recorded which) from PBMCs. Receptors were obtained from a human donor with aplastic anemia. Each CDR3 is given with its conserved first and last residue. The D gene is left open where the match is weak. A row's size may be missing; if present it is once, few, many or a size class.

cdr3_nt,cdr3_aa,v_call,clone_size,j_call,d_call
TGTGCCAGCAGCTTAGCCGGGGGAGATACGCAGTATTTT,CASSLAGGDTQYF,TRBV7-8,many,TRBJ2-3,.
TGCAGTGCTAGAGGACTAGCGGCCCAAGAGACCCAGTACTTC,CSARGLAAQETQYF,TRBV20-1,.,TRBJ2-5,TRBD2
TGTGCCAGCAGCAACCCGGGACAGGGAAACGAGCATTTT,CASSNPGQGNEHF,TRBV7-2,.,TRBJ1-5,TRBD1
TGTGCCAGCAGCTTATTAGAGGGGGCTAGGTCCTACGAGCAGTACTTC,CASSLLEGARSYEQYF,TRBV7-8,.,TRBJ2-7,TRBD1
TGCAGTGCCAGGGGCCTAGCGGGGTTTAGCTCCTACAATGAGCAGTTCTTC,CSARGLAGFSSYNEQFF,TRBV20-1,many,TRBJ2-1,TRBD2
TGCAGTGCTAGGTGGGGCGGGGAAAAACTGTTTTTT,CSARWGGEKLFF,TRBV20-1,once,TRBJ1-4,.
TGCGCCAGCAGTGAATTCGCAGACAGGTACAATGAGCAGTTCTTC,CASSEFADRYNEQFF,TRBV10-1,.,TRBJ2-1,.
TGTGCCAGTAGTATTGGCTTATATGCAGATACGCAGTATTTT,CASSIGLYADTQYF,TRBV19,once,TRBJ2-3,.
TGTGCCAGCAGCGTAGGTGGGGGGACAGAGCAGTTCTTC,CASSVGGGTEQFF,TRBV9,.,TRBJ2-1,.
TGTGCCACCGCGGGACAAACTTTTAGGGTAAATCAGCCCCAGCATTTT,CATAGQTFRVNQPQHF,TRBV10-3,.,TRBJ1-5,.
TGTGCCAGCATTAATAGCGGGGGCCCCACAGATACGCAGTATTTT,CASINSGGPTDTQYF,TRBV2,.,TRBJ2-3,TRBD2
TGTGCCAGCAGCGTAACCCATGCGGGAGGGAAGAACGAGCAGTACTTC,CASSVTHAGGKNEQYF,TRBV9,.,TRBJ2-7,TRBD2
TGTGCCAGCAGCCTCAGGGTGGGGGTCAGCAATCAGCCCCAGCATTTT,CASSLRVGVSNQPQHF,TRBV7-1,.,TRBJ1-5,.
TGCGCCAGCAGAGGGGGTGGGAGCTCCTACGAGCAGTACTTC,CASRGGGSSYEQYF,TRBV5-1,.,TRBJ2-7,.
TGTGCCACCAGCGGAGATAAGGCTGCAGGTGAGGCAGATACGCAGTATTTT,CATSGDKAAGEADTQYF,TRBV15,once,TRBJ2-3,.
TGCGCCAGCAGCTCCGGACTAGCGGGGGGGTCGGATACGCAGTATTTT,CASSSGLAGGSDTQYF,TRBV5-1,.,TRBJ2-3,TRBD2
TGTGCCAGCAGCGGAGGGCGGCTGGGGGCCCAGTACTTC,CASSGGRLGAQYF,TRBV11-1,.,TRBJ2-5,.
TGTGCCACCAGTGATGATAGCGTAAGCACAGATACGCAGTATTTT,CATSDDSVSTDTQYF,TRBV24-1,few,TRBJ2-3,.
TGTGCCAGCAGCAGACTAGCGGGGGCGAGGGGAGAGACCCAGTACTTC,CASSRLAGARGETQYF,TRBV7-2,.,TRBJ2-5,TRBD2
TGCAGTGCTAGCGGAGGGATCTCCTACGAGCAGTACTTC,CSASGGISYEQYF,TRBV20-1,few,TRBJ2-7,.